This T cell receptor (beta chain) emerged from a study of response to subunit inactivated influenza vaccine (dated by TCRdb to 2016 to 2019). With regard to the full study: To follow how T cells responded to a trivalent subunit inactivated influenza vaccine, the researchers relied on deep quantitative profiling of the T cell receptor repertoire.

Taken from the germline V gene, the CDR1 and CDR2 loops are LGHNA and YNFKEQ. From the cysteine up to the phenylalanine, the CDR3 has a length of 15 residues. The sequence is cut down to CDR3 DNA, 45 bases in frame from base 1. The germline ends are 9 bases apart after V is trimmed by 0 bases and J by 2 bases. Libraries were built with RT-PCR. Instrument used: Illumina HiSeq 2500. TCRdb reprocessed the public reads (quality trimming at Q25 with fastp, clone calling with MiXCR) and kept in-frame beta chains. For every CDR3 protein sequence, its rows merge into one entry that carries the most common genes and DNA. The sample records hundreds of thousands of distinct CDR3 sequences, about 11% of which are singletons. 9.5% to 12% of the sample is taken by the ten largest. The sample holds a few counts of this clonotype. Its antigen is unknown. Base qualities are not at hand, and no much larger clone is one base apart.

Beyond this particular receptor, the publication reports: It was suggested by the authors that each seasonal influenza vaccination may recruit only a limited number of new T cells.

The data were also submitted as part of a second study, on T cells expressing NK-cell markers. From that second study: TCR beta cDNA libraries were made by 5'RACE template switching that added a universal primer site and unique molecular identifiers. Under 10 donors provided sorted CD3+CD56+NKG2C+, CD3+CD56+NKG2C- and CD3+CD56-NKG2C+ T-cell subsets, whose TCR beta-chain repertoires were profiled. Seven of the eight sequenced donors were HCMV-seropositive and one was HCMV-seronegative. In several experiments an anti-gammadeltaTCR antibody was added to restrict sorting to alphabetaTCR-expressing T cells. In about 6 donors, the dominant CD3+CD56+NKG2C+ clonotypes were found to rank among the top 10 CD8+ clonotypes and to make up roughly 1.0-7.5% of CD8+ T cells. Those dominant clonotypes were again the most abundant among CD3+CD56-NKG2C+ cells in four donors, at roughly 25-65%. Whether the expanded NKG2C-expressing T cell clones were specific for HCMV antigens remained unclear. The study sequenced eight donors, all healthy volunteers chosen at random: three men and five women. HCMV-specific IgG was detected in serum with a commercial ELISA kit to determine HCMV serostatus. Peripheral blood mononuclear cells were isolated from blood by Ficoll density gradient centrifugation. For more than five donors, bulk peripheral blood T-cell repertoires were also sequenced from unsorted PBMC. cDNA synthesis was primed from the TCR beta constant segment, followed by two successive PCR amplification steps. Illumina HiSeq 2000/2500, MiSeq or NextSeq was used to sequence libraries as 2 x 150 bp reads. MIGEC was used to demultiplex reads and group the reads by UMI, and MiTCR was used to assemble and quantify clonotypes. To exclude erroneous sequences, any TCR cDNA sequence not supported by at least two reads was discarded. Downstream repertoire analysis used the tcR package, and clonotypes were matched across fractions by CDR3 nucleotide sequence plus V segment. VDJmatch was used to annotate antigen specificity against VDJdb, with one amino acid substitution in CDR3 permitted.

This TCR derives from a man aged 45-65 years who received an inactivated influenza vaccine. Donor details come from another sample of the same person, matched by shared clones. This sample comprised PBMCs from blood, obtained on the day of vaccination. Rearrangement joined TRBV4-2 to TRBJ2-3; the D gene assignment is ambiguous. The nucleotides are TGTGCCAGCAGCCAAGATGGCGGATTCACAGATACGCAGTATTTT. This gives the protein CASSQDGGFTDTQYF.